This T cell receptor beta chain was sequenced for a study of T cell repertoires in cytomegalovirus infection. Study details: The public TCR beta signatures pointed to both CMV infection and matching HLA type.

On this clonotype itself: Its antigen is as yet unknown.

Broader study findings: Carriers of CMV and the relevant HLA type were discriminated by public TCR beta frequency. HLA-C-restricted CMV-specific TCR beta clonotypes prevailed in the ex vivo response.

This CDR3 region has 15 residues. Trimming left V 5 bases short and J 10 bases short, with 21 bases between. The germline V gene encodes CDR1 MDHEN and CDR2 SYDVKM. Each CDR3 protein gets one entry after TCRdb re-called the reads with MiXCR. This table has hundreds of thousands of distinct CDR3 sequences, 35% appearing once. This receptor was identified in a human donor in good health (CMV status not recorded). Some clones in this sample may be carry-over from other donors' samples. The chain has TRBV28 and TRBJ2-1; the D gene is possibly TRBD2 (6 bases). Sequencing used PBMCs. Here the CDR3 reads CASSLARASDGEQFF. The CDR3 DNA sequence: TGTGCCAGCAGTCTGGCCCGGGCTAGCGACGGCGAGCAGTTCTTC.